Listed below are T cell receptor beta chains from one sample, sequenced in a study of T cell changes during pregnancy in multiple sclerosis. Sequencing was performed with immunoSEQ multiplex PCR; in TCRdb, only in-frame clones are kept and a portion is missing. This table holds fewer than 85,000 clones, 93% found once. Source: peripheral blood, taken in the second trimester of pregnancy. These receptors were obtained from a female donor with multiple sclerosis, enrolled in a pregnancy study. The CDR3 runs from the conserved cysteine through the conserved F or W. Each record gives: D gene, V gene, clone size, J gene, CDR3 DNA, CDR3 protein. A D gene is named only where the DNA matches it firmly. Size values are once, few and many counts, or a class for expanded clones, and some rows have none.

>.|TRBV4-1|.|TRBJ1-5
TGCGCCAGCAGCCAAGAAGCGTTTTCGTACCCCCAGCATTTT
CASSQEAFSYPQHF
>.|TRBV19|few|TRBJ1-1
TGTGCCACCCGGTTGGGGGAGGGAGCTTTCTTT
CATRLGEGAFF
>TRBD1|TRBV13|.|TRBJ1-1
TGTGCCAGCAGTCCCGGACAGGGATACACTGAAGCTTTCTTT
CASSPGQGYTEAFF
>TRBD1|TRBV5-1|.|TRBJ1-4
TGCGCCAGCAGCTACGGACAGGGTAATGAAAAACTGTTTTTT
CASSYGQGNEKLFF
>TRBD2|TRBV6-6|.|TRBJ2-1
TGTGCCAGCAGTTATACCGGACTAGCGGGGGCTGAGCAGTTCTTC
CASSYTGLAGAEQFF
>.|TRBV6-5|.|TRBJ1-5
TGTGCCAGCAAACCCGGACAGAGTGTGCAGCCCCAGCATTTT
CASKPGQSVQPQHF
>TRBD1|TRBV15|.|TRBJ2-3
TGTGCCACCAGCAGAGGGCCATGGACAGGGGATGGCACAGATACGCAGTATTTT
CATSRGPWTGDGTDTQYF
>TRBD1|TRBV6-6|.|TRBJ1-5
TGTGCCAGCAGCCCCGGGACAGGGATTCAGCCCCAGCATTTT
CASSPGTGIQPQHF
>TRBD1|TRBV19|.|TRBJ1-2
TGTGCCAGAGGAGGGACAGGCGACATAGATGGCTACACCTTC
CARGGTGDIDGYTF
>.|TRBV7-6|.|TRBJ1-1
TGTGCCAGCAGCCCTCCTCTGAACACTGAAGCTTTCTTT
CASSPPLNTEAFF
>TRBD1|TRBV7-6|.|TRBJ2-6
TGTGCCAGCAGCTTAGGACAGGGAATTGCTGGGGCCAACGTCCTGACTTTC
CASSLGQGIAGANVLTF
>TRBD2|TRBV6-4|.|TRBJ2-7
TGTGCCAGCAGTCCGGGACTAGCGGGAGTAGACGAGCAGTACTTC
CASSPGLAGVDEQYF
>TRBD1|TRBV4-1|.|TRBJ1-4
TGCGCCAGCAGCCAGGGGACAGGGGAGGATGAAAAACTGTTTTTT
CASSQGTGEDEKLFF
>.|TRBV5-4|.|TRBJ2-7
TGTGCCAGCAGCTCGCAGGGTAGCTACGAGCAGTACTTC
CASSSQGSYEQYF
>.|TRBV9|.|TRBJ1-2
TGTGCCAGCAGCGTGGGAGTGGAAGGGAGTGGCTACACCTTC
CASSVGVEGSGYTF
>.|TRBV2|.|TRBJ2-1
TGTGCCAGCAGGGCAGCCGCCCCGGGCAATGAGCAGTTCTTC
CASRAAAPGNEQFF
>TRBD2|TRBV5-1|.|TRBJ2-3
TGCGCCAGCAGCCTCAACCGGGGGGTGAGGACAGATACGCAGTATTTT
CASSLNRGVRTDTQYF
>TRBD1|TRBV2|few|TRBJ1-6
TGTGCCAGCAGGGGGGACAGGGGTAGTTCACCCCTCCACTTT
CASRGDRGSSPLHF
>TRBD1|TRBV27|once|TRBJ2-6
TGTGCCAGCAGTCTACAGGGGGCTGGGGCCAACGTCCTGACTTTC
CASSLQGAGANVLTF
>TRBD1|TRBV5-1|.|TRBJ1-1
TGCGCCAGCAGCACAGGACAGGGGGGGGGTGAAGCTTTCTTT
CASSTGQGGGEAFF
>TRBD2|TRBV27|.|TRBJ2-1
TGTGCCAGCAGTTGGGGTAGCGGGGGCGTATACAATGAGCAGTTCTTC
CASSWGSGGVYNEQFF
>.|TRBV2|.|TRBJ2-1
TGTGCCAGCAGTGTGACAGAAAACAATGAGCAGTTCTTC
CASSVTENNEQFF
>TRBD1|TRBV6-6|.|TRBJ1-2
TGTGCCAGCAGACCGACAGGGATTGGTAATGGCTACACCTTC
CASRPTGIGNGYTF
>.|TRBV21-1|.|TRBJ2-7
TGTGCCAGCAGCAAGATGCCGGGACAGGAGTACGAGCAGTACTTC
CASSKMPGQEYEQYF
>TRBD1|TRBV19|.|TRBJ2-7
TGTGCCAGTAGTTCGACAGGGTTCGAGCAGTACTTC
CASSSTGFEQYF
>.|TRBV5-1|once|TRBJ2-5
TGCGCCAGCAGTTTTGGGACACCCCGTGGCACCCAGTACTTC
CASSFGTPRGTQYF
>.|TRBV6-1|.|TRBJ2-7
TGTGCCAGCAGTGAAGGTATCTACGAGCAGTACTTC
CASSEGIYEQYF
>.|TRBV9|.|TRBJ1-6
TGTGCCAGCAGCGCCGAAGCCAGGGGTCTCTATAATTCACCCCTCCACTTT
CASSAEARGLYNSPLHF
>.|TRBV7-6|once|TRBJ1-6
TGTGCCAGCAGCGCGATACAGTGGGCACCCCTCCACTTT
CASSAIQWAPLHF
>.|TRBV6-5|.|TRBJ1-3
TGTGCCAGCAGCGCTTACACCTCTGGAAACACCATATATTTT
CASSAYTSGNTIYF
>.|TRBV7-8|once|TRBJ1-4
TGTGCCAGCAGCCTTATAACAGGTTCTACTAATGAAAAACTGTTTTTT
CASSLITGSTNEKLFF
>TRBD2|TRBV4-1|.|TRBJ2-2
TGCGCCAGTCACCCGGGGGGAACCGGGGAGCTGTTTTTT
CASHPGGTGELFF
>TRBD2|TRBV9|.|TRBJ2-3
TGTGCCAGCAGCCCACGTTCGGGACTAGCGGGGGGGCGCGATACGCAGTATTTT
CASSPRSGLAGGRDTQYF
>.|TRBV11-2|.|TRBJ1-6
TGTGCCAGCAGCTTAGCCGCGGGGGAAGAATCTAGTTCACCCCTCCACTTT
CASSLAAGEESSSPLHF
>.|TRBV5-8|.|TRBJ2-1
TGTGCCAGCAGCTCCATAGCGGCGAGGGTTAATGAGCAGTTCTTC
CASSSIAARVNEQFF
>.|TRBV7-2|.|TRBJ2-1
TGTGCCAGCAGCCCCATATCGACTGGGGAGCAGTTCTTC
CASSPISTGEQFF
>.|TRBV19|.|TRBJ1-1
TGTGCCAGTAGTAAGGACCCTTCAAAGGGGATCACTGAAGCTTTCTTT
CASSKDPSKGITEAFF
>TRBD1|TRBV19|.|TRBJ2-6
TGTGCCAGTAGTATAGATTTCTGGCCTGGACAGGGTAGTAGGGAAAACTCTGGGGCCAACGTCCTGACTTTC
CASSIDFWPGQGSRENSGANVLTF
>.|TRBV11-1|.|TRBJ2-5
TGTGCCAGCAGCTTAAACGTTCGGGTTTTGGGGGGAGAGACCCAGTACTTC
CASSLNVRVLGGETQYF
>TRBD2|TRBV10-2|.|TRBJ2-3
TGCGCCAGCAGTGTTCGGGGGGAGGGAGATACGCAGTATTTT
CASSVRGEGDTQYF
>.|TRBV27|.|TRBJ2-7
TGTGCCAGCAGTTTTCGGACAGCTAGCTCCTACGAGCAGTACTTC
CASSFRTASSYEQYF
>.|TRBV7-8|.|TRBJ2-7
TGTGCCAGCACCGAAGGCGGGGCGGGCTACGAGCAGTACTTC
CASTEGGAGYEQYF